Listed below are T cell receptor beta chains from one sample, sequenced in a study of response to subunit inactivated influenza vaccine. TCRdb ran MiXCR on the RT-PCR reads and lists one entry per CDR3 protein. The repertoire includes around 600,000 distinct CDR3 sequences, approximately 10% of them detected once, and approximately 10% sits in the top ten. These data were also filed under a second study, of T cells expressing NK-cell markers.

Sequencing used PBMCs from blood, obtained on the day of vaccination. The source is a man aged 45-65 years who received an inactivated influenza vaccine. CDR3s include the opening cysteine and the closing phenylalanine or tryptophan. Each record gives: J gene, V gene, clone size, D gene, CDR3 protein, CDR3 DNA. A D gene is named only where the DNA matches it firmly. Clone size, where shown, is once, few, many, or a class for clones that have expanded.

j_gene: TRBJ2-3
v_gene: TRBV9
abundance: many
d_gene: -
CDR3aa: CASSGRDGPDTQYF
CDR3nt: TGTGCCAGCAGCGGTCGGGACGGCCCAGATACGCAGTATTTT

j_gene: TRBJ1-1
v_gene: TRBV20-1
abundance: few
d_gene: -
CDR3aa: CSANEGGLNTEAFF
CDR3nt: TGCAGTGCTAACGAGGGGGGATTGAACACTGAAGCTTTCTTT

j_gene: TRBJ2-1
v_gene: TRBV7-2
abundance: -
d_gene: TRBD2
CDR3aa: CASSLSGTSGRARQFF
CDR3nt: TGTGCCAGCAGCTTATCCGGGACTAGCGGGAGGGCTCGTCAGTTCTTC

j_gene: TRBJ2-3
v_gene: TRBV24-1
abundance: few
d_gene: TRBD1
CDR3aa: CATRPAPGQTTDTQYF
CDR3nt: TGTGCCACCAGACCCGCTCCGGGACAGACGACAGATACGCAGTATTTT

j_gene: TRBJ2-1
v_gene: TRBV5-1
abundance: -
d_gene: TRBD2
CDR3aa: CASSASGTSGGAYNEQFF
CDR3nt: TGCGCCAGCAGCGCCTCCGGGACTAGCGGGGGGGCCTACAATGAGCAGTTCTTC

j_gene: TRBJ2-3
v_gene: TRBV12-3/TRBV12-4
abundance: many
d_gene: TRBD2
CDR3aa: CASSPTSGVDTQYF
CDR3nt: TGTGCCAGCAGTCCGACTAGCGGGGTAGATACGCAGTATTTT

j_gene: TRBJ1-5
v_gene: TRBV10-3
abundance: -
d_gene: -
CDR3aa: CAISGDGNQPQHF
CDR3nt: TGTGCCATCAGTGGGGATGGAAATCAGCCCCAGCATTTT

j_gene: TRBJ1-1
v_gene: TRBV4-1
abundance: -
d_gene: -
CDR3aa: CASSQDGQMNTEAFF
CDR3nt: TGCGCCAGCAGCCAAGACGGTCAGATGAACACTGAAGCTTTCTTT

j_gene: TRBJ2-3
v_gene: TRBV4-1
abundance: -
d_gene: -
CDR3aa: CASSLRDGANTQYF
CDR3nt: TGCGCCAGCAGCCTTAGGGATGGGGCAAATACGCAGTATTTT

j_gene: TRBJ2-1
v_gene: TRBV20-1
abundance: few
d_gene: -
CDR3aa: CSASDVRRNEQFF
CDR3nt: TGCAGTGCTAGTGACGTTAGACGCAATGAGCAGTTCTTC

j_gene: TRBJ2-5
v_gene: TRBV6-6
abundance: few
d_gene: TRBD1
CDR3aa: CAFGTGPETQYF
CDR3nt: TGTGCCTTCGGGACAGGCCCCGAGACCCAGTACTTC

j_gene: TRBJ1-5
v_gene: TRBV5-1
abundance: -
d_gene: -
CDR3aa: CASGYGYSNQPQHF
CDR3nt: TGCGCCAGCGGATACGGATATAGCAATCAGCCCCAGCATTTT

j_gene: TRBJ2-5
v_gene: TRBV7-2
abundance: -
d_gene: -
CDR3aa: CASSRPGTAQETQYF
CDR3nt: TGTGCCAGCAGTCGCCCCGGGACTGCACAAGAGACCCAGTACTTC

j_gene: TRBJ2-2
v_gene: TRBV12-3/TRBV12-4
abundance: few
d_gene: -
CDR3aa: CASSLWTNTGELFF
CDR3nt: TGTGCCAGCAGTTTGTGGACGAACACCGGGGAGCTGTTTTTT

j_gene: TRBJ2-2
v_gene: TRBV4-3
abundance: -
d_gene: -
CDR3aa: CASSPDVAATGELFF
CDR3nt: TGCGCCAGCAGCCCAGACGTGGCGGCCACCGGGGAGCTGTTTTTT

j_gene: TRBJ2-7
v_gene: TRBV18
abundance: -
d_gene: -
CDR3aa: CASSPSGLTYEQYF
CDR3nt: TGTGCCAGCTCACCATCGGGACTTACCTACGAGCAGTACTTC

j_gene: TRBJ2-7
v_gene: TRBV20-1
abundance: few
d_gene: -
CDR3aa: CSAREPGRSAYEQYF
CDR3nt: TGCAGTGCTAGGGAACCCGGGCGGTCAGCCTACGAGCAGTACTTC

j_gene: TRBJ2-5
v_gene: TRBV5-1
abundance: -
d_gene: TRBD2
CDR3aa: CASSPSSGGLQETQYF
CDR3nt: TGCGCCAGCAGCCCTTCTAGCGGGGGGCTCCAAGAGACCCAGTACTTC

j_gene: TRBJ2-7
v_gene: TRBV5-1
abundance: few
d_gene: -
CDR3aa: CASSGGGSSYEQYF
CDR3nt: TGCGCCAGCAGCGGCGGTGGATCTTCCTACGAGCAGTACTTC

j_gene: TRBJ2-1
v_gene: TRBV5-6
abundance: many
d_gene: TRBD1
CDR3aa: CASSALGRTGNNEQFF
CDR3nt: TGTGCCAGCAGCGCCTTGGGTAGGACAGGGAACAATGAGCAGTTCTTC

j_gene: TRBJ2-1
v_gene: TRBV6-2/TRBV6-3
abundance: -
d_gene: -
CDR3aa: CASMDTPFYNEQFF
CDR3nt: TGTGCCAGCATGGACACCCCATTTTACAATGAGCAGTTCTTC

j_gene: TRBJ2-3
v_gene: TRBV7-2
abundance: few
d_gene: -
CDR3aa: CASSLEALGDTQYF
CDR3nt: TGTGCCAGCAGCTTAGAGGCTTTGGGGGATACGCAGTATTTT

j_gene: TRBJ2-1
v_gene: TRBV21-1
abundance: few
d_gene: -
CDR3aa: CATRGQGPYNEQFF
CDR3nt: TGTGCCACCAGGGGACAGGGCCCCTACAATGAGCAGTTCTTC

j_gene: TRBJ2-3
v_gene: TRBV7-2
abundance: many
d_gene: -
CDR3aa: CASSLNSFPSDTQYF
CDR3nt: TGTGCCAGCAGCTTAAACAGTTTTCCCTCAGATACGCAGTATTTT

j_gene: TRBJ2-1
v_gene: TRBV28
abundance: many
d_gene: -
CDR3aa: CANAHPGSHEQFF
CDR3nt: TGTGCCAACGCGCACCCAGGGTCTCATGAGCAGTTCTTC

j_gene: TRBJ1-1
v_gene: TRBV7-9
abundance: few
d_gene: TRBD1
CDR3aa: CASSRDRNYAVNTEAFF
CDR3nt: TGTGCCAGCAGCCGGGACAGGAATTACGCCGTTAACACTGAAGCTTTCTTT

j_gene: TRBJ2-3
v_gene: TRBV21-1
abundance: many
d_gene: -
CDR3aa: CASSKASGSTDTQYF
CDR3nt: TGTGCCAGCAGCAAAGCTAGCGGTAGCACAGATACGCAGTATTTT

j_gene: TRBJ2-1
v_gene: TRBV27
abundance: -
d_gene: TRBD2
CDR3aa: CASSPLAGGPFSYNEQFF
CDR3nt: TGTGCCAGCAGTCCCCTAGCGGGAGGGCCATTTTCCTACAATGAGCAGTTCTTC

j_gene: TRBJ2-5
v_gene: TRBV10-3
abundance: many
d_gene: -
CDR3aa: CAISEGSEKTQYF
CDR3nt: TGTGCCATCAGTGAGGGTTCTGAGAAGACCCAGTACTTC

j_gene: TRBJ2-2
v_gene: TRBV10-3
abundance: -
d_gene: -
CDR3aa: CAISESRQTNTGELFF
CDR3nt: TGTGCCATCAGTGAGTCTAGACAGACGAACACCGGGGAGCTGTTTTTT

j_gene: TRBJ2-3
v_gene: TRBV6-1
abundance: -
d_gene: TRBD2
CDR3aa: CASSDVAGEVADTQYF
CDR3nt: TGTGCCAGCAGTGACGTAGCGGGAGAGGTCGCAGATACGCAGTATTTT

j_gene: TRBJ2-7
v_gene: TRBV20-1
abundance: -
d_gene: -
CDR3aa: CSAIDPSSVYEQYF
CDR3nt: TGCAGTGCTATAGACCCTAGTAGCGTCTACGAGCAGTACTTC

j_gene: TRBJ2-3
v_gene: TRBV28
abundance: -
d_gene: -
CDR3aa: CASKIIGSTDTQYF
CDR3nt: TGTGCCAGCAAAATTATCGGAAGCACAGATACGCAGTATTTT

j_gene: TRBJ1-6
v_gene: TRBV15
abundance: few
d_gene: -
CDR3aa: CATSITQGSNSPLHF
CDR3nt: TGTGCCACCAGCATCACCCAGGGGAGCAATTCACCCCTCCACTTT

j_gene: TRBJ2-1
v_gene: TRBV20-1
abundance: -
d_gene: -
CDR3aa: CSARQGFSYNEQFF
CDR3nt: TGCAGTGCTAGACAGGGTTTTTCCTACAATGAGCAGTTCTTC

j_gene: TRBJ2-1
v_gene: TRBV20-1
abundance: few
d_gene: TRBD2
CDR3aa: CSARDPTSGNNEQFF
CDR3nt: TGCAGTGCTAGAGATCCGACTAGCGGGAACAATGAGCAGTTCTTC

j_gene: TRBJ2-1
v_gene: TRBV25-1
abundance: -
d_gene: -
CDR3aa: CASSEYKGEQFF
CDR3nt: TGTGCCAGCAGTGAATATAAGGGTGAGCAGTTCTTC

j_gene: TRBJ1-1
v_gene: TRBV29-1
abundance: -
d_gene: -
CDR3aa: CSVEISGPLKAEAFF
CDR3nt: TGCAGCGTTGAAATATCAGGCCCACTAAAAGCTGAAGCTTTCTTT

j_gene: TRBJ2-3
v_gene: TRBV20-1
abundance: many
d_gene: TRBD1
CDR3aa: CSARGQGFGDTQYF
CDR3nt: TGCAGTGCTAGAGGACAGGGGTTTGGAGATACGCAGTATTTT

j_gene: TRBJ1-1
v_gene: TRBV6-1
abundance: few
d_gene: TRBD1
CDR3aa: CASSPWTGMNTEAFF
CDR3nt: TGTGCCAGCAGTCCGTGGACAGGGATGAACACTGAAGCTTTCTTT

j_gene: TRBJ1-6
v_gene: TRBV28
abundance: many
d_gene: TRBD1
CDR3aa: CASTPGQGSSPLHF
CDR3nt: TGTGCCAGCACCCCGGGACAGGGGAGTTCACCCCTCCACTTT

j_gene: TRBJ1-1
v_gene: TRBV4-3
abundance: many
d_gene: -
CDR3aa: CASSHPTVRNTEAFF
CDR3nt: TGCGCCAGCAGCCACCCGACAGTGAGGAACACTGAAGCTTTCTTT

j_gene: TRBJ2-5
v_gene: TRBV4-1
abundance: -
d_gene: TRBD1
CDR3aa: CASSPSGTGGWETQYF
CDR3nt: TGCGCCAGCAGCCCTTCCGGGACAGGGGGCTGGGAGACCCAGTACTTC